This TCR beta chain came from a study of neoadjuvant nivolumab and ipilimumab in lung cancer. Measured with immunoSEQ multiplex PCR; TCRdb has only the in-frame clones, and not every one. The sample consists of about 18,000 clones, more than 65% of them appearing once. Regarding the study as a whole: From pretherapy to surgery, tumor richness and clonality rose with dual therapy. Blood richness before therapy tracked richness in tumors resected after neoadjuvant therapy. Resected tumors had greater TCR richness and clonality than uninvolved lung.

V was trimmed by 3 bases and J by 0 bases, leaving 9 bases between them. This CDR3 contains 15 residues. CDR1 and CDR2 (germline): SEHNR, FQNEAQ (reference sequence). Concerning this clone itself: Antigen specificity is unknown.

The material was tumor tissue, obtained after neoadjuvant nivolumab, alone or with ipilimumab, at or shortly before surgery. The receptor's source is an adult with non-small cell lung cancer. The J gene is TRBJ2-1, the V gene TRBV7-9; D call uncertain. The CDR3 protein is CASSFRAYSYNEQFF. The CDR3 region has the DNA TGTGCCAGCAGCTTCCGGGCTTACTCCTACAATGAGCAGTTCTTC.